This TCR beta chain is drawn from a study of cytomegalovirus exposure and HLA in healthy donors. Study observations and caveats: A later analysis linked a missense DCLRE1C variant to TCR beta V- and J-gene trimming. Sequences of the TCR beta chain were said to predict the HLA-A and HLA-B alleles of most subjects accurately. Solely CMV serostatus was available to characterize immune exposure. Sequencing likely generated an artifact that appeared as a cluster of highly shared sequence variants.

Germline V gives CDR1 MDHEN, CDR2 SYDVKM. V lost 3 bases, J lost 1 base, and 9 bases lay in between. This CDR3 comprises 14 residues. Turning to this clone: Antigen specificity is unknown.

Amplification used 60 Vbeta primers and 13 Jbeta primers. TCRdb keeps only in-frame clones here, not all; method: immunoSEQ multiplex PCR. The data show roughly 100,000 clones, 84% seen once. The receptor comes from a woman under 30 in good health and CMV-seropositive. Material: PBMCs. The gene calls are TRBV28 and TRBJ2-5; D is unresolved. CDR3 in amino acids: CASSFFGSQETQYF. The DNA for the CDR3 is TGTGCCAGCAGTTTTTTTGGCAGCCAAGAGACCCAGTACTTC.